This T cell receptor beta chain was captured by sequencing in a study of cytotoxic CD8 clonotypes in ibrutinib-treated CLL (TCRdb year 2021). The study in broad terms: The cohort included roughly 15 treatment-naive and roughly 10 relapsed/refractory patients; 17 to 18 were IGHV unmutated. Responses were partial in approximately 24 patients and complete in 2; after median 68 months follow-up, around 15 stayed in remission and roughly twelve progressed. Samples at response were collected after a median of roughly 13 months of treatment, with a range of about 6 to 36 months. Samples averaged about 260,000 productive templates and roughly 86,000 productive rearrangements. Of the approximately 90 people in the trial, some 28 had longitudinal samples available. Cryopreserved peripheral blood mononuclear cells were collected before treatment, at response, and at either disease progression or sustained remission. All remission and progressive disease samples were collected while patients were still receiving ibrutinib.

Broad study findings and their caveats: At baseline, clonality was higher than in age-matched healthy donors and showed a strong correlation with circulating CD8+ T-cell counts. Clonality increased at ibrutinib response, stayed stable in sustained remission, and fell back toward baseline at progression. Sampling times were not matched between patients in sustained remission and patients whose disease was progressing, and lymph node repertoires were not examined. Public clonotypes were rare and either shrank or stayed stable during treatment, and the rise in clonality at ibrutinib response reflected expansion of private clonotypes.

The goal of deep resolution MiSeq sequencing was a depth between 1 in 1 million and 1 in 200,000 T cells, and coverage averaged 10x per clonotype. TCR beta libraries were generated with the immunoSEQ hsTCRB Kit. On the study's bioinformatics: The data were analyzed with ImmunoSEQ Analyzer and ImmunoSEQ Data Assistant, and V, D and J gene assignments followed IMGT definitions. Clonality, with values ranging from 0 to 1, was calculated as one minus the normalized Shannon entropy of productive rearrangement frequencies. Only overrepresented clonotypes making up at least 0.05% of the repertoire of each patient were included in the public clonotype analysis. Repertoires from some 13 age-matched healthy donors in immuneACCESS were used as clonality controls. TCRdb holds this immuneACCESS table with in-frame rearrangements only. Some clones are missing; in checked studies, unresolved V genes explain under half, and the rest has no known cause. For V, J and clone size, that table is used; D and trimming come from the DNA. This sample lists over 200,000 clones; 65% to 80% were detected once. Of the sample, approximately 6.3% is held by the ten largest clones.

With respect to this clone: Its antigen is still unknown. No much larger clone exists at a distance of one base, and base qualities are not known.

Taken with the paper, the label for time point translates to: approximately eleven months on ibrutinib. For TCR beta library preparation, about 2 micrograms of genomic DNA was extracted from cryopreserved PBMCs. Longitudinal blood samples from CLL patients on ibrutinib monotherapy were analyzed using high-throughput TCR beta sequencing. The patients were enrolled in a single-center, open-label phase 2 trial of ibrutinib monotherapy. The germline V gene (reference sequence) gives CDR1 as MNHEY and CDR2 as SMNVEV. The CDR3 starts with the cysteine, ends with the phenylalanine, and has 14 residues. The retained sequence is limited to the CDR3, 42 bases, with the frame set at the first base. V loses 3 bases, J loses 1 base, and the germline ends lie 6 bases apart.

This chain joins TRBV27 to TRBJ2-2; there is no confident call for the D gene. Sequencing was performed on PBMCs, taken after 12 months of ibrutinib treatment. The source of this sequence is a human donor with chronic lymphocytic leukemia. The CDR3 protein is CASSFGWNTGELFF. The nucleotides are TGTGCCAGCAGTTTCGGGTGGAACACCGGGGAGCTGTTTTTT.